Following are 32 T cell receptor beta chains from one sample sequenced in a study of blood T cell repertoires in COVID-19. Sequencing used immunoSEQ multiplex PCR; TCRdb keeps in-frame clones, though not all of them. The table has some 250,000 clones, 85% to 90% seen once; the top ten hold just under 9%. The sample consisted of PBMCs or T cells enriched from blood (not recorded which). Receptors were obtained from a man in his forties who had recovered from COVID-19.

This clone was observed a single time. This rearrangement joins TRBV2 to TRBJ2-6; possible D gene TRBD2, 5 bases. Germline loops: CDR1 SNHLY, CDR2 FYNNEI. V was trimmed by 6 bases and J by 4 bases, leaving 13 bases between them. The length of the CDR3 is 15 residues. The chain's CDR3 is CASSPEGSGANVLTF. The CDR3 DNA reads as TGTGCCAGCAGCCCCGAGGGTTCGGGGGCCAACGTCCTGACTTTC. The variable domain in full, completed from reference TRBV2 and TRBJ2-6, reads EPEVTQTPSHQVTQMGQEVILRCVPISNHLYFYWYRQILGQKVEFLVSFYNNEISEKSEIFDDQFSVERPDGSNFTLKIRSTKLEDSAMYFCASSPEGSGANVLTFGAGSRLTVL.

CDR3 loop: CASSYQGAGGNTIYF. The CDR3, as DNA: TGTGCCAGCAGCTACCAGGGGGCAGGAGGAAACACCATATATTTT. This rearrangement joins TRBV5-4 to TRBJ1-3, with 8 bases aligning to TRBD1. Germline loops: CDR1 SGHNT, CDR2 YYREEE (reference sequence). The V and J ends lost 3 bases and 4 bases, in that order; junction bases with no gene match: 6. The CDR3 has 15 residues.

This clone was recorded a few times. The chain recombines TRBV4-2 with TRBJ2-2; D uncertain. The CDR3 contains 16 residues. Germline V lookup: CDR1 LGHNA, CDR2 YNFKEQ. With 1 base removed from V and 1 base from J, the gap between germline ends came to 10 bases. The CDR3 DNA reads TGTGCCAGCAGCCAAGTGCCAGGAAAGAACACCGGGGAGCTGTTTTTT. Translation: CASSQVPGKNTGELFF.

V and J are TRBV7-2 and TRBJ2-7, with TRBD2 matching 10 bases. The germline CDR1 and CDR2 sequences are SGHTA and FQGNSA. V lost 2 bases, J lost 4 bases, and 8 bases stayed unmatched. The CDR3 runs to 16 residues. In DNA form, the CDR3 reads TGTGCCAGCAGCTTATCCTCGGGGACTAGCGCTTACGAGCAGTACTTC. Amino acid sequence: CASSLSSGTSAYEQYF.

The rearrangement uses TRBV10-3 and TRBJ1-6; tentative D call: TRBD1 (6 bases). From germline, CDR1 is ENHRY and CDR2 SYGVKD. This CDR3 contains 13 residues. V dropped 7 bases and J dropped 7 bases, with 11 bases sitting between them. This chain's CDR3 is CAINPGQNSPLHF. DNA for the CDR3: TGTGCCATCAACCCGGGACAAAATTCACCCCTCCACTTT.

CDR3 in amino acids: CASSTPVGENTEAFF. In nucleotides, the CDR3 is TGCGCCAGCAGCACACCCGTCGGGGAGAACACTGAAGCTTTCTTT. The chain couples TRBV5-1 to TRBJ1-1; D not certain. The germline V and J ends were trimmed by 4 bases and 1 base, with 14 bases remaining between them. The germline V gene has CDR1 SGHRS and CDR2 YFSETQ. This CDR3 is built from 15 residues.

The rearrangement uses TRBV15 and TRBJ2-5, with D tentatively TRBD2 (5 bases). Trimming shortened V by 5 bases and J by 4 bases, and 11 bases separated the two germline ends. Per the germline V gene, CDR1 is LNHNV and CDR2 is YYDKDF (reference sequence). The CDR3 runs 13 residues. Here the CDR3 reads CATSRPGRETQYF. The CDR3 DNA sequence: TGTGCCACCAGCCGGCCGGGGAGAGAGACCCAGTACTTC.

The chain carries TRBV6-5 and TRBJ2-7; D is possibly TRBD1 (6 bases). This CDR3 has 15 residues. Per germline, CDR1 MNHEY and CDR2 SVGAGI. The V gene lost 4 bases and the J gene lost 3 bases, with 16 bases spanning the gap. The CDR3 DNA sequence: TGTGCCAGCAGTTCTCTAGGCAGGGGCTACTACGAGCAGTACTTC. As protein: CASSSLGRGYYEQYF.

The chain has TRBV7-6 and TRBJ2-7, with a weak D call TRBD2 (6 bases). Germline V lookup: CDR1 SGHVS, CDR2 FNYEAQ. The CDR3 consists of 14 residues. Trimming shortened V by 1 base and J by 2 bases, and 9 bases separated the two germline ends. CDR3 in DNA: TGTGCCAGCAGCTTAGATCGGGAGCCCTACGAGCAGTACTTC. Protein product: CASSLDREPYEQYF.

The chain uses TRBV10-3 and TRBJ1-2; TRBD1 matches 7 bases. Germline values: CDR1 ENHRY, CDR2 SYGVKD. After removal of 7 bases from V and 4 bases from J, the junction contained 9 bases not matched to a gene. The CDR3 sequence is 14 residues long. CDR3 nucleotide sequence: TGTGCCATCAACCACAGGGGAAGGGGCTATGGCTACACCTTC. Translating gives CAINHRGRGYGYTF.

J is TRBJ2-1 and V is TRBV5-6; D perhaps matches TRBD2 (6 bases). The CDR3 spans 16 residues. Per germline, CDR1 SGHDT and CDR2 YYEEEE. Trimming pared 6 bases from V and 5 bases from J, leaving 21 bases between. CDR3: CASTSLSAREDNEQFF. The CDR3 DNA reads TGTGCCAGCACTTCCCTATCTGCGAGGGAGGACAATGAGCAGTTCTTC.

The V and J genes are TRBV14 and TRBJ2-7, with 9 bases identical to TRBD1. This CDR3 comprises 17 residues. Trimming removed 3 bases from V and 4 bases from J; junction bases left unmatched: 13. The germline gives CDR1 SGHDN, CDR2 FVKESK. The CDR3 DNA reads as TGTGCCAGCAGCCAGTCAGGTCTTAGGACAGGGGTATACGAGCAGTACTTC. Amino acid sequence: CASSQSGLRTGVYEQYF.

The gene calls are TRBV5-8 and TRBJ1-2; perhaps TRBD1 as D (6 bases). The CDR3 is made up of 14 amino acids. Trimming removed 3 bases at V and 4 bases at J, with 13 bases between. In germline, CDR1 is SGHTS, CDR2 YDEGEE. CDR3: CASSSLGAGYGYTF. Here the CDR3 DNA reads TGTGCCAGCAGCTCCCTGGGGGCTGGCTATGGCTACACCTTC.

The chain links TRBV28 to TRBJ1-2, with a possible D match to TRBD1 (5 bases). Per the germline V gene, CDR1 is MDHEN and CDR2 is SYDVKM. The V end lost 4 bases, the J end lost 4 bases, and 10 bases lay between the germline ends. The CDR3 extends over 13 amino acids. CDR3 bases: TGTGCCAGCAGTTCGGCAGGGCCCTATGGCTACACCTTC. Translation: CASSSAGPYGYTF.

The CDR3 nucleotides read TGTGCCAGCAGCCTATACTCCCATCCGGAGACCCAGTACTTC. Translated: CASSLYSHPETQYF. The chain has TRBV3-1 (or the pseudogene TRBV3-2) and TRBJ2-5; D unresolved. In germline, CDR1 is LGHDT, CDR2 YNNKEL (reference sequence). The CDR3 is 14 amino acids. Trimming shortened V by 4 bases and J by 5 bases, and 14 bases separated the two germline ends.

The chain carries TRBV5-1 and TRBJ2-7; D gene unclear. Germline V gene data show CDR1 as SGHRS and CDR2 as YFSETQ. Trimming took off 4 bases at V and 1 base at J, with 9 bases between the two ends. This CDR3 comprises 13 residues. The CDR3 sequence is CASSNTASYEQYF. The CDR3 nucleotides are TGCGCCAGCAGCAACACAGCATCCTACGAGCAGTACTTC.

This clone came up once. This rearrangement joins TRBV4-2 to TRBJ2-1; 7 bases align to TRBD1. Germline values: CDR1 LGHNA, CDR2 YNFKEQ. V shed 11 bases, J shed 5 bases, and the junction held 6 bases outside the gene matches. The CDR3 consists of 12 residues. In DNA, the CDR3 is TGTGCCGGTTCCGGGACAGACAATGAGCAGTTCTTC. This translates into CAGSGTDNEQFF.

This chain uses TRBV30 with TRBJ2-7; D may be TRBD2 (7 bases). The germline CDR1 and CDR2 sequences are GTSNPN and SVGIG (reference sequence). This CDR3 contains 12 residues. The V end lost 7 bases, the J end lost 7 bases, and 17 bases lay between the germline ends. The CDR3 is CASSKGGREQYF. The CDR3 DNA sequence: TGTGCCTCCTCAAAGGGGGGGCGTGAGCAGTACTTC.

The CDR3 DNA sequence: TGTGCCACCTCGAAGAATACAGGGGGCCTTTATGGCTACACCTTC. It yields the protein CATSKNTGGLYGYTF. The rearrangement uses TRBV28 and TRBJ1-2; the match to TRBD1 covers 9 bases. Germline loops: CDR1 MDHEN, CDR2 SYDVKM. CDR3 length equals 15 residues. V dropped 10 bases and J dropped 5; count of bases not matched to a gene: 14.

V and J are TRBV9 and TRBJ1-1; 8 nucleotides line up with TRBD1. V lost 3 bases and J lost 4; bases outside the gene matches: 14. Germline CDR1 reads SGDLS; CDR2 reads YYNGEE. The CDR3 totals 17 residues. This CDR3 is CASSARSLDREGTEAFF. The CDR3 DNA reads TGTGCCAGCAGCGCCCGTAGCCTGGACAGGGAAGGCACTGAAGCTTTCTTT.

V is TRBV6-5 and J is TRBJ1-2, with 8 bases matching TRBD1. The CDR3 has 12 residues. The J segment lost 7 bases and the V segment lost 5 bases, leaving 3 bases of the junction unmatched. Germline V CDR1 and CDR2: MNHEY, SVGAGI. The CDR3 region has the DNA TGTGCCAGCAGTACGCAGGGGGCTGGCTACACCTTC. It yields the protein CASSTQGAGYTF.

The gene calls are TRBV6-5 and TRBJ1-5; 7 positions match TRBD1. The V segment lost 5 bases and the J segment 4 bases; nucleotides outside the gene matches: 5. CDR1 is MNHEY, CDR2 SVGAGI, per germline. The CDR3 consists of 14 residues. The CDR3 spells CASSRGQSNQPQHF. The CDR3 DNA is TGTGCCAGCAGTAGGGGACAGTCAAATCAGCCCCAGCATTTT.

V and J are TRBV5-1 and TRBJ2-1, with 7 positions matching TRBD2. Losses at the gene ends were 2 bases for V and 4 bases for J; bases not matched to a gene: 9. CDR1 and CDR2 from the germline V gene are SGHRS and YFSETQ. This CDR3 has 16 amino acids. The CDR3: CASSFSAGSLYNEQFF. DNA of the CDR3: TGCGCCAGCAGCTTTTCAGCGGGATCTCTTTACAATGAGCAGTTCTTC.

The CDR3: CASSIQAGSHNEQFF. For the CDR3, the DNA is TGTGCCAGTAGTATTCAAGCGGGATCCCACAATGAGCAGTTCTTC. This chain uses TRBV19 with TRBJ2-1, with 7 positions matching TRBD2. Germline values: CDR1 LNHDA, CDR2 SQIVND (reference sequence). The CDR3 runs to 15 residues. V shed 3 bases, J shed 5 bases, and the junction held 7 bases outside the gene matches.

This clone came up a few times. The V and J genes are TRBV4-3 and TRBJ2-6; TRBD2 might be the D (5 bases). This CDR3 is built from 16 residues. Germline CDR1 reads LGHNA; CDR2 reads YSLEER. The V gene lost 0 bases and the J gene lost 2 bases, with 8 bases spanning the gap. The CDR3 is CASSQDVGAGANVLTF. CDR3 nucleotides: TGCGCCAGCAGCCAAGATGTCGGGGCTGGGGCCAACGTCCTGACTTTC.

V usage is TRBV7-4 and J usage is TRBJ1-5; TRBD1 agrees at 10 bases. Germline V gene data show CDR1 as SGHVT and CDR2 as SQSDAQ. Germline trimming cut 3 bases from V and 3 bases from J; bases unmatched to any gene: 5. The CDR3 is 16 amino acids. Here the CDR3 DNA reads TGTGCCAGCAGCTTTGGGACAGGGGATCTCAATCAGCCCCAGCATTTT. Protein product: CASSFGTGDLNQPQHF.

This clone was seen just once. V gene TRBV5-1 combines with J gene TRBJ2-5; 12 bases map to TRBD2. CDR1 is SGHRS, CDR2 YFSETQ, per germline. The junction had 8 bases not matched to a gene; V was cut back by 1 base and J by 1 base. CDR3 size: 18 residues. In DNA form, the CDR3 reads TGCGCCAGCAGCTTGCGCCCCACTAGCGGGGGGAGCCAAGAGACCCAGTACTTC. Protein product: CASSLRPTSGGSQETQYF.

V usage is TRBV5-1 and J usage is TRBJ2-7, with D maybe TRBD2 (6 bases). Germline V gene data show CDR1 as SGHRS and CDR2 as YFSETQ. Trimming pared 3 bases from V and 1 base from J, leaving 11 bases between. The CDR3 contains 14 residues. This CDR3 is CASSSASESYEQYF. The CDR3 nucleotides read TGCGCCAGCAGCTCGGCTAGCGAGTCCTACGAGCAGTACTTC. The full variable domain, with the rest looked up from reference TRBV5-1 and TRBJ2-7, is KAGVTQTPRYLIKTRGQQVTLSCSPISGHRSVSWYQQTPGQGLQFLFEYFSETQRNKGNFPGRFSGRQFSNSRSEMNVSTLELGDSALYLCASSSASESYEQYFGPGTRLTVT.

V gene TRBV5-4 combines with J gene TRBJ2-7, with 9 bases identical to TRBD2. The germline V gene encodes CDR1 SGHNT and CDR2 YYREEE (reference sequence). The V gene end was trimmed by 0 bases and the J gene end by 6 bases; junction bases not matched to a gene: 4. There are 14 residues in the CDR3. The CDR3 DNA reads as TGTGCCAGCAGCTTGGATTTGACTAGCGGCGAGCAGTACTTC. Translating gives CASSLDLTSGEQYF.

The rearrangement links TRBV7-3 to TRBJ2-5, with TRBD2 matching over 7 bases. CDR3 length: 16 residues. Germline CDR1 and CDR2: SGHTA and FQGTGA. Losses at the gene ends were 1 base for V and 2 bases for J; bases not matched to a gene: 7. DNA for the CDR3: TGTGCCAGCAGCTTAAACGGCCAGGGAGGGCAAGAGACCCAGTACTTC. Translating gives CASSLNGQGGQETQYF.

The genes are TRBV18 and TRBJ1-2; the D is unclear. This CDR3 spans 13 amino acids. CDR1 and CDR2 from the germline V gene are KGHSH and LQKENI. Trimming removed 4 bases at V and 6 bases at J, with 12 bases between. Here the CDR3 DNA reads TGTGCCAGCTCACAAGGAGGAAGCGATGGCTACACCTTC. Encoded protein: CASSQGGSDGYTF. The whole variable domain, filled in from reference TRBV18 and TRBJ1-2, reads NAGVMQNPRHLVRRRGQEARLRCSPMKGHSHVYWYRQLPEEGLKFMVYLQKENIIDESGMPKERFSAEFPKEGPSILRIQQVVRGDSAAYFCASSQGGSDGYTFGSGTRLTVV.

The chain employs TRBV5-4 and TRBJ2-7; 7 nucleotides agree with TRBD1. CDR3 length equals 15 residues. V lost 4 bases and J lost 6; bases outside the gene matches: 13. Germline loops: CDR1 SGHNT, CDR2 YYREEE (reference sequence). The CDR3 region is CASSGVGQGVGEQYF. The CDR3 nucleotides are TGTGCCAGCAGCGGAGTGGGCCAGGGGGTGGGCGAGCAGTACTTC.